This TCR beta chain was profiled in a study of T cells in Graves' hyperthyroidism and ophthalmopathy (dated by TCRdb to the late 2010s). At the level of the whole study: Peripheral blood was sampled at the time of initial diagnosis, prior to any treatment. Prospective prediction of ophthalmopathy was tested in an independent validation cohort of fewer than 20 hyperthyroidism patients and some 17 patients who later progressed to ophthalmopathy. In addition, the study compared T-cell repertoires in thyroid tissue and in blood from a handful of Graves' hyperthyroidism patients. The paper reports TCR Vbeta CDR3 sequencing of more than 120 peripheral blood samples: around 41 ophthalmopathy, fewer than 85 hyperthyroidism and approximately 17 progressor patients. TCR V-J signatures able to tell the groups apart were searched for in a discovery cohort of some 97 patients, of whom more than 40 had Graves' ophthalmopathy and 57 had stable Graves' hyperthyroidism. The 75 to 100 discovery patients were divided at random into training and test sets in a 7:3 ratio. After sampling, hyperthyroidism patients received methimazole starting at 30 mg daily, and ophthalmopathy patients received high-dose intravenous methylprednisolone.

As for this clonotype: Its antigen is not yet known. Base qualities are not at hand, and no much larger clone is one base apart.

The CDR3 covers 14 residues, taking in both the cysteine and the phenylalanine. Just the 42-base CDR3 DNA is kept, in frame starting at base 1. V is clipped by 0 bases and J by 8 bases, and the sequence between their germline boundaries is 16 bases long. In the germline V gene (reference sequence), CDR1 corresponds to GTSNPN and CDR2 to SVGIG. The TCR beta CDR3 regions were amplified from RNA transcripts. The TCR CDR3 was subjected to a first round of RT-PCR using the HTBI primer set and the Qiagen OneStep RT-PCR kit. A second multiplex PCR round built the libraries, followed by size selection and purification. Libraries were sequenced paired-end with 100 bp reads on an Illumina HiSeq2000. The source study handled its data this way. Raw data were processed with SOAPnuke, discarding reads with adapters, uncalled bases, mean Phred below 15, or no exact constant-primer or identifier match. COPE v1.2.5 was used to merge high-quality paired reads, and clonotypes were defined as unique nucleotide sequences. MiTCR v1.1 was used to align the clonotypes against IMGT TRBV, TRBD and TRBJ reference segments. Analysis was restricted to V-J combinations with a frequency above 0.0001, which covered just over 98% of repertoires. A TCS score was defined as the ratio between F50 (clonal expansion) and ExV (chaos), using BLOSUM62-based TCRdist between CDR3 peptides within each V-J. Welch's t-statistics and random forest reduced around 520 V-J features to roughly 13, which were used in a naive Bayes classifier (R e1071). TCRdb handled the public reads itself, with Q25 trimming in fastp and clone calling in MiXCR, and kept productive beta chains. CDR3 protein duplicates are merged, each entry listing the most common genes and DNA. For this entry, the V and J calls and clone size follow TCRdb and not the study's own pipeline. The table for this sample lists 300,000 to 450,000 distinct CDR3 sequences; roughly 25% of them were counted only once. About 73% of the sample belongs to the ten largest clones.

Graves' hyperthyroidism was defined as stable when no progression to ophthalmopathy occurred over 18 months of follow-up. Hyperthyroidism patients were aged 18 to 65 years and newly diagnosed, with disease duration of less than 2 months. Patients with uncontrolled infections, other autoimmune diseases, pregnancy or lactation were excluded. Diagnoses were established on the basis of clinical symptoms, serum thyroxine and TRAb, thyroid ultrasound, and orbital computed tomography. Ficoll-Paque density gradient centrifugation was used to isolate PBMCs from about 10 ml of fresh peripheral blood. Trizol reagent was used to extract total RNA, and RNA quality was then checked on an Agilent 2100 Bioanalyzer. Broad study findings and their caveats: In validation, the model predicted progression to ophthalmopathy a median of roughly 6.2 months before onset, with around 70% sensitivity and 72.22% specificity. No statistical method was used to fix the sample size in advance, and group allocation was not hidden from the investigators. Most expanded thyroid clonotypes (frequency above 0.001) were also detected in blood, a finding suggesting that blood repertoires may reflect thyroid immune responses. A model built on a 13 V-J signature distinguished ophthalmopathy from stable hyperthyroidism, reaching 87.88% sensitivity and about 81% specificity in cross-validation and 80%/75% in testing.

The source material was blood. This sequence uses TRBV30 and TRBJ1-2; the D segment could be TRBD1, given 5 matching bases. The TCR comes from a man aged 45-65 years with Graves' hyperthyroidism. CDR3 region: CAWSVIGQGWGYTF. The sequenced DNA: TGTGCCTGGAGTGTAATCGGCCAGGGTTGGGGCTACACCTTC.